This T cell receptor (beta chain) was recovered during a study of T cell repertoires in cytomegalovirus infection. Study background: CMV infection and matching HLA type were both indicated by public TCR beta signatures. Regarding the study as a whole: Summed frequency of shared TCR beta families picked out CMV carriers who also had the relevant HLA. HLA-C-restricted CMV-specific TCR beta clonotypes prevailed in the ex vivo response.

This CDR3 is built from 13 residues. CDR1 MDHEN and CDR2 SYDVKM come from the germline V gene. The V gene lost 6 bases and the J gene lost 3 bases, with 12 bases spanning the gap. From the reads, TCRdb called clonotypes with MiXCR, one entry per CDR3 protein. The top ten hold 7.5% to 9% of the sample, which has roughly 640,000 distinct CDR3 sequences, 20% to 25% seen once. This clonotype was seen ten or more times. Its antigen is not known. This TCR was sampled from a human donor in good health (CMV status not recorded). Some clones in this sample may be carry-over from other donors' samples. The chain couples TRBV28 to TRBJ2-7; D may be TRBD1 (6 bases). The sample comprised CD8+ T cells from PBMCs. CDR3 protein: CASRPSDSYEQYV. The CDR3 nucleotides read TGTGCCAGCAGACCCTCGGACAGCTACGAGCAGTACGTC.